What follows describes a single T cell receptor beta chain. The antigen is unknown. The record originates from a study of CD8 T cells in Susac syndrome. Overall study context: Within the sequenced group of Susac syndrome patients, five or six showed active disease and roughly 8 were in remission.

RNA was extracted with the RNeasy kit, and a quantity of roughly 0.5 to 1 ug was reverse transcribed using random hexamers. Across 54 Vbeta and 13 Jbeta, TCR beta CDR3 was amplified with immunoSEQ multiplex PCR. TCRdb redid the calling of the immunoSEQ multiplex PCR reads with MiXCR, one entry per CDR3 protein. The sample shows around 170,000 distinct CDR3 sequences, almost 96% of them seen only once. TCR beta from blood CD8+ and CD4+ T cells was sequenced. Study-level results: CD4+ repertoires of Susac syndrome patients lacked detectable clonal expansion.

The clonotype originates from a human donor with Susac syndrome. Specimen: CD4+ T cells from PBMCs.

The CDR3 loop reads CATSRDASGGIEQFF. CDR3 nucleotide sequence: TGTGCCACCAGCAGAGATGCGAGCGGGGGCATTGAGCAGTTCTTC. The rearrangement links TRBV15 to TRBJ2-1; 8 positions match TRBD2. The CDR3 is 15 amino acids. Per germline, CDR1 LNHNV and CDR2 YYDKDF (reference sequence). Germline trimming cut 0 bases from V and 9 bases from J; bases unmatched to any gene: 7.